The entry below describes one TCR beta chain. The sample comes from a study of blood T cell repertoires in COVID-19. Overall study: Collection of acute and convalescent COVID-19 samples took place in the United States, Italy and Spain.

TCRdb keeps only in-frame clones here, not all; method: immunoSEQ multiplex PCR. The sample lists under 250,000 clones, nearly 90% occurring once. Trimming took 7 bases from V and 0 from J; bases not matched to a gene: 5. The CDR3 runs to 15 residues. Germline V gene lookup returns CDR1 MDHEN and CDR2 SYDVKM. The rearrangement links TRBV28 to TRBJ2-3; 9 positions match TRBD1. The sample consisted of PBMCs or T cells enriched from blood (not recorded which). This TCR was recovered from a man aged 25-45 years who had recovered from COVID-19. The CDR3 reads CASKETGGSTDTQYF. The CDR3 DNA sequence: TGTGCCAGCAAAGAGACAGGGGGAAGCACAGATACGCAGTATTTT.